This TCR beta chain was captured in a study of T cell responses to AZD1222 COVID-19 vaccine. There are 10 residues in the CDR3. Germline-derived CDR1 and CDR2 are SNHLY and FYNNEI. V shed 6 bases and J shed 12 bases, with 12 bases lying between them. Regarding this clone: Antigen unknown.

Clones were sequenced by immunoSEQ multiplex PCR, and TCRdb holds only the in-frame ones, with some missing. The repertoire holds some 190,000 clones, with roughly 92% as singletons. Study-wide results and limits: Spike was spanned by vaccine-associated CD4 TCRs, with dominance at 160-218 and 743-854. Donors were largely white British and mainly female; clonal diversity was possibly underestimated. Baseline seropositivity characterized only 5 to 7 AZD1222 recipients.

Material: peripheral blood, obtained 28 days after the second AZD1222 dose. The rearrangement uses TRBV2 and TRBJ2-7; the D is unclear. The clonotype comes from an adult who received the AZD1222 COVID-19 vaccine. The CDR3 protein is CASRSVLWYF. The CDR3 region has the DNA TGTGCCAGCAGGTCAGTTTTGTGGTACTTC.